The sample holds a few counts of the clone carrying this T cell receptor beta chain. The antigen is not known. The CDR3 runs 15 residues. V dropped 6 bases and J dropped 2 bases, with 14 bases sitting between them. Germline CDR1 is SGHTA and CDR2 is FQGNSA. The data were obtained in a study of molecular identifiers for immune sequencing clone quantification. Study-level findings and limits: A shared barcode on identical TCR molecules could lead to underestimated sizes for highly expanded clones.

Previously described methods and listed TCR primers were employed for the bulk TCR libraries. TCRdb analysed the PCR reads with MiXCR anew, one entry per CDR3 protein. The sample has 300,000 to 400,000 distinct CDR3 sequences, 24% seen once; the top ten hold 0.65% to 0.95%. Sorting defined naive CD8 T cells as CD8+CD4-CCR7+CD45RA+. This clonotype was obtained from a human donor in good health. Some libraries in this study had Jurkat cell RNA spiked in. The sequencing sample was made of naive CD8+ T cells from blood, with Jurkat cell RNA spiked in. Subset of the sample: FACS-sorted CD8+CD4-CCR7+CD45RA+ naive T cells. The genes are TRBV7-2 and TRBJ2-1; possibly TRBD1 for D (6 bases). CDR3 sequence reads: CASSITGTTYNEQFF. CDR3 in DNA: TGTGCCAGCAGTATAACCGGGACAACCTACAATGAGCAGTTCTTC.